Shown below are 28 T cell receptor beta chains from a single sample sequenced in a study of T cell responses to AZD1222 COVID-19 vaccine. The table came from immunoSEQ multiplex PCR; TCRdb's copy has only in-frame clones and leaves some out. The data show over 150,000 clones, about 93% seen once. The sequences come from peripheral blood, collected 28 days after the second dose of the MenACWY control vaccine. The source of these receptors is an adult who received the MenACWY meningococcal vaccine as a control.

This chain connects TRBV2 to TRBJ1-4; D possibly corresponds to TRBD1 (6 bases). The CDR3 has 15 residues. The germline V gene encodes CDR1 SNHLY and CDR2 FYNNEI. V was shortened by 6 bases and J by 5 bases, with 16 bases between the two germline ends. CDR3 DNA: TGTGCCAGCAGGAGGGGAACAGGGAAGAATGAAAAACTGTTTTTT. Amino acid sequence: CASRRGTGKNEKLFF.

J is TRBJ2-7 and V is TRBV18; 7 positions agree with TRBD2. The V gene end was trimmed by 2 bases and the J gene end by 6 bases; junction bases not matched to a gene: 7. CDR3 length equals 14 residues. Germline CDR1 reads KGHSH; CDR2 reads LQKENI. CDR3 nucleotides: TGTGCCAGCTCACCAGGGACTACCGGAGGCGAGCAGTACTTC. Translation gives CASSPGTTGGEQYF.

With respect to this clone: The germline gene is not matched at one end of the junction; a read error may be the cause. This chain links TRBV6-5 with TRBJ1-2; TRBD1 matches 7 bases. The CDR3 runs 14 residues. Germline CDR1 is MNHEY and CDR2 is SVGAGI. The CDR3 sequence: CASSYSRAGGPGAF. The CDR3 DNA follows: TGTGCCAGCAGTTACTCGAGGGCAGGGGGGCCAGGGGCCTTC.

The J gene is TRBJ1-5, the V gene TRBV4-3; maybe TRBD1 (5 bases). The CDR3 covers 16 residues. The V gene's germline CDR1 is LGHNA and CDR2 YSLEER. Trimming stripped 0 bases from V and 1 base from J, with 10 bases between. This CDR3 is CASSQDRWGSNQPQHF. In DNA, the CDR3 is TGCGCCAGCAGCCAAGATCGATGGGGGAGCAATCAGCCCCAGCATTTT.

The chain recombines TRBV3-1 (or the pseudogene TRBV3-2) with TRBJ1-3, with D tentatively TRBD1 (5 bases). Deletions cut 1 base from V and 4 bases from J, with 11 bases between. The germline CDR1 and CDR2 sequences are LGHDT and YNNKEL (reference sequence). This CDR3 is built from 15 residues. The CDR3 here is CASSQGGTIGNTIYF. The CDR3, as DNA: TGTGCCAGCAGCCAAGGTGGGACTATCGGAAACACCATATATTTT.

The genes are TRBV11-2 and TRBJ2-1; D is unclear. Trimming removed 5 bases from V and 6 bases from J, with 14 bases in between. This CDR3 has 14 amino acids. Looked up from germline, CDR1 is SGHAT and CDR2 is FQNNGV. The chain's CDR3 is CASSHLDAFNEQFF. The CDR3 nucleotides are TGTGCCAGCAGCCACTTGGATGCCTTCAATGAGCAGTTCTTC.

This chain joins TRBV18 and TRBJ1-2; 7 bases agree with TRBD1. The V segment lost 3 bases and the J segment 8 bases; nucleotides outside the gene matches: 9. The V gene's germline CDR1 is KGHSH and CDR2 LQKENI. The CDR3 has 14 residues. CDR3 amino acids: CASSPKQGSKGYTF. CDR3 bases: TGTGCCAGCTCACCGAAACAGGGGTCGAAGGGCTACACCTTC. Based on the CDR3 plus reference TRBV18 and TRBJ1-2, the full variable domain is NAGVMQNPRHLVRRRGQEARLRCSPMKGHSHVYWYRQLPEEGLKFMVYLQKENIIDESGMPKERFSAEFPKEGPSILRIQQVVRGDSAAYFCASSPKQGSKGYTFGSGTRLTVV.

The gene calls are TRBV7-2 and TRBJ2-3; no reliable D call. V gave up 1 base and J gave up 2 bases, with 7 bases separating them. The germline CDR1 and CDR2 sequences are SGHTA and FQGNSA. This CDR3 spans 14 amino acids. The CDR3 DNA sequence: TGTGCCAGCAGCTTAGGGCAGACCACAGATACGCAGTATTTT. It translates to CASSLGQTTDTQYF.

This clone is a singleton in its sample. The chain links TRBV5-4 to TRBJ2-5; tentative D call: TRBD1 (6 bases). The CDR3 runs to 14 residues. With 2 bases removed from V and 3 bases from J, the gap between germline ends came to 11 bases. In germline, CDR1 is SGHNT, CDR2 YYREEE (reference sequence). This chain's CDR3 is CASSLSSGEETQYF. In DNA, the CDR3 is TGTGCCAGCAGCTTATCGTCAGGGGAAGAGACCCAGTACTTC.

The V call is TRBV13, the J call TRBJ1-5; 7 nucleotides match TRBD1. Looked up from germline, CDR1 is PRHDT and CDR2 is FYEKMQ (reference sequence). CDR3 length: 15 amino acids. V lost 4 bases and J lost 5; bases outside the gene matches: 8. This CDR3 reads CASSSTGTAYQPQHF. Written as DNA, the CDR3 is TGTGCCAGCAGCTCCACCGGGACAGCCTATCAGCCCCAGCATTTT.

This clone was found a few times. J is TRBJ1-4 and V is TRBV29-1; TRBD1 aligns across 8 bases. The CDR3 spans 12 residues. V dropped 7 bases and J dropped 7; count of bases not matched to a gene: 5. The V gene's germline CDR1 is SQVTM and CDR2 ANQGSEA. This CDR3 reads CSGRTGGEKLFF. The CDR3 DNA reads as TGCAGCGGCCGAACAGGGGGTGAAAAACTGTTTTTT.

The chain links TRBV7-9 to TRBJ2-5; 8 bases align to TRBD1. J was trimmed by 5 bases and V by 6 bases; bases with no gene match: 8. Germline V gene lookup returns CDR1 SEHNR and CDR2 FQNEAQ (reference sequence). The CDR3 spans 14 residues. CDR3: CASSRQGSGETQYF. CDR3 coding DNA: TGTGCCAGCAGTCGACAGGGGTCGGGGGAGACCCAGTACTTC.

As for this clone: The germline gene is not matched at one end of the junction; a read error may be the cause. The J gene is TRBJ1-1, the V gene TRBV3-1 (or the pseudogene TRBV3-2); D is undetermined. Germline V gene sequence: CDR1 LGHDT, CDR2 YNNKEL (reference sequence). CDR3 length: 13 amino acids. The CDR3 loop reads CASTQGGRTEAFF. The CDR3 DNA is TGTGCCAGCACCCAAGGCGGTCGGACTGAAGCTTTCTTT.

V is TRBV3-1 (or the pseudogene TRBV3-2) and J is TRBJ2-6; D might be TRBD1 (5 bases). The CDR3 extends over 18 amino acids. Germline lookup yields CDR1 LGHDT and CDR2 YNNKEL (reference sequence). Trimming took off 0 bases at V and 0 bases at J, with 12 bases between the two ends. The CDR3 DNA sequence: TGTGCCAGCAGCCAAGATTATACAGGCGTCTCTGGGGCCAACGTCCTGACTTTC. It codes for CASSQDYTGVSGANVLTF.

The CDR3 loop reads CASSSRGSPVETQYF. CDR3 DNA: TGTGCCAGCAGCTCCCGTGGTAGCCCGGTGGAGACCCAGTACTTC. J is TRBJ2-5 and V is TRBV3-1 (or the pseudogene TRBV3-2); no clear D. There are 15 residues in the CDR3. V lost 5 bases and J 5 bases, leaving 18 bases between the germline ends. Germline assignment: CDR1 LGHDT and CDR2 YNNKEL (reference sequence).

The gene calls are TRBV7-2 and TRBJ2-1; D tentatively fits TRBD1 or TRBD2 (6 bases each). This CDR3 is 13 amino acids long. Trimming removed 0 bases from V and 9 bases from J, with 9 bases in between. The V gene's germline CDR1 is SGHTA and CDR2 FQGNSA. The DNA for the CDR3 is TGTGCCAGCAGCTTAGCGTGGGGGGCTGAGCAGTTCTTC. Its protein product is CASSLAWGAEQFF.

On this clone itself: Other DNA sequences of this sample code for an identical CDR3. The chain carries TRBV6-5 and TRBJ1-1; 7 nucleotides agree with TRBD1. The CDR3 is 13 residues long. Looked up from germline, CDR1 is MNHEY and CDR2 is SVGAGI. V was clipped by 8 bases and J by 1 base; unmatched bases: 4. Written as DNA, the CDR3 is TGTGCCAGCTCGGGACAGCCGAACACTGAAGCTTTCTTT. Translation gives CASSGQPNTEAFF.

This sequence joins TRBV7-2 and TRBJ1-1, with D possibly matching TRBD1 (5 bases). Trimming pared 5 bases from V and 0 bases from J, leaving 13 bases between. CDR3 size: 15 residues. Germline CDR1 reads SGHTA; CDR2 reads FQGNSA. DNA of the CDR3: TGTGCCAGCAGCCCCCGTGGGGCCTTGAACACTGAAGCTTTCTTT. This translates into CASSPRGALNTEAFF.

V gene TRBV4-3 combines with J gene TRBJ1-2, with D uncertain. Germline CDR1 LGHNA, CDR2 YSLEER. This CDR3 spans 14 amino acids. V lost 3 bases and J lost 0, with 8 bases in between. As DNA, the CDR3 is TGCGCCAGCAGCCAGTACTCTTCTAACTATGGCTACACCTTC. Protein: CASSQYSSNYGYTF.

This clone has just one count. The rearrangement links TRBV3-1 (or the pseudogene TRBV3-2) to TRBJ1-2; the match to TRBD1 covers 8 bases. The germline gives CDR1 LGHDT, CDR2 YNNKEL (reference sequence). CDR3 size: 17 residues. V shed 6 bases, J shed 5 bases, and the junction held 17 bases outside the gene matches. CDR3 nucleotide sequence: TGTGCCAGCAGGGTTCACCAGGGGGCCGAGGGTTCTTATGGCTACACCTTC. It is translated as CASRVHQGAEGSYGYTF.

The chain employs TRBV6-1 and TRBJ2-3, with D perhaps matching TRBD2 (6 bases). This CDR3 is built from 15 residues. V gave up 3 bases and J gave up 4 bases, with 14 bases separating them. Germline CDR1 MNHNS, CDR2 SASEGT. The CDR3 coding sequence is TGTGCCAGCAGTGAGGCTCTGGGACTGGCAGATACGCAGTATTTT. Protein product: CASSEALGLADTQYF.

The gene calls are TRBV7-6 and TRBJ2-1; 7 bases align to TRBD1. Trimming cost V 3 bases and J 3 bases; bases outside gene matches: 5. Germline assignment: CDR1 SGHVS and CDR2 FNYEAQ. The CDR3 spans 15 residues. Here the CDR3 reads CASSLRDRGYNEQFF. CDR3 nucleotides: TGTGCCAGCAGCTTGAGGGACAGAGGCTACAATGAGCAGTTCTTC. The variable domain in full, with the rest retrieved from reference TRBV7-6 and TRBJ2-1, is GAGVSQSPRYKVTKRGQDVALRCDPISGHVSLYWYRQALGQGPEFLTYFNYEAQQDKSGLPNDRFSAERPEGSISTLTIQRTEQRDSAMYRCASSLRDRGYNEQFFGPGTRLTVL.

This chain joins TRBV5-6 and TRBJ1-2, with D possibly TRBD1 on 6 matching bases. V was pared by 0 bases and J by 8 bases, with 11 bases between. Germline loops: CDR1 SGHDT, CDR2 YYEEEE. The CDR3 spans 13 residues. CDR3 bases: TGTGCCAGCAGCTTGGGGACAGCGGGAGGCTACACCTTC. Its translation: CASSLGTAGGYTF.

The chain couples TRBV6-2 or TRBV6-3 to TRBJ1-6; D is uncertain. V was pared by 6 bases and J by 6 bases, with 6 bases between. Germline V gives CDR1 MNHEY, CDR2 SVGEGT. The CDR3 is made up of 12 amino acids. CDR3 sequence reads: CASSQVNSPLHF. CDR3 nucleotides: TGTGCCAGCAGCCAGGTTAATTCACCCCTCCACTTT.

The V and J genes are TRBV5-4 and TRBJ1-5; D perhaps matches TRBD1 (6 bases). Germline CDR1 SGHNT, CDR2 YYREEE (reference sequence). V shed 4 bases and J shed 6 bases, with 17 bases lying between them. The CDR3 covers 15 residues. DNA for the CDR3: TGTGCCAGCAGCACCTCAGGGGCCCCGGGTCAGCCCCAGCATTTT. It is translated as CASSTSGAPGQPQHF.

The chain has TRBV5-4 and TRBJ1-6, with D possibly TRBD1 on 5 matching bases. Trimming took off 6 bases at V and 3 bases at J, with 13 bases between the two ends. Germline CDR1 is SGHNT and CDR2 is YYREEE (reference sequence). The CDR3 sequence is 15 residues long. The CDR3 sequence is CASTLWGYYNSPLHF. CDR3 DNA sequence: TGTGCCAGCACCTTATGGGGGTACTATAATTCACCCCTCCACTTT.

The chain carries TRBV4-1 and TRBJ2-7; D may correspond to TRBD1 or TRBD2 (5 bases each). CDR1 and CDR2 (germline): MGHRA, YSYEKL. V lost 4 bases and J 1 base, leaving 11 bases between the germline ends. The CDR3 has 14 amino acids. This chain's CDR3 is CASSPLGPSYEQYF. The CDR3 bases are TGCGCCAGCAGCCCCCTGGGACCATCCTACGAGCAGTACTTC.

This chain links TRBV5-1 with TRBJ1-2, with 7 bases fitting TRBD1. The CDR3 is made up of 14 amino acids. The germline gives CDR1 SGHRS, CDR2 YFSETQ. The V and J ends lost 3 bases and 4 bases, in that order; junction bases with no gene match: 6. The CDR3 sequence is CASSSGTVFYGYTF. The CDR3 DNA reads TGCGCCAGCAGCTCGGGGACAGTTTTCTATGGCTACACCTTC.